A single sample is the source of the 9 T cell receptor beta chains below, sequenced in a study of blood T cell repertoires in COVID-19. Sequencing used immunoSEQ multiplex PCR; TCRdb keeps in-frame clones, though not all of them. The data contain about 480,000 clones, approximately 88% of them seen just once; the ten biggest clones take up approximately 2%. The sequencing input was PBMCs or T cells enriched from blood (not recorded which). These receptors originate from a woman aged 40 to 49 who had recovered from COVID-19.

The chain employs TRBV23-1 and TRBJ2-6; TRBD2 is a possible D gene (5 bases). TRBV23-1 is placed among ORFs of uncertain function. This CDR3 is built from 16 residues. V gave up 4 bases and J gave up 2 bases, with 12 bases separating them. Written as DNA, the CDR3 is TGCGCCAGCAGTCCGACCTACGGGACTGGGGCCAACGTCCTGACTTTC. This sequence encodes CASSPTYGTGANVLTF.

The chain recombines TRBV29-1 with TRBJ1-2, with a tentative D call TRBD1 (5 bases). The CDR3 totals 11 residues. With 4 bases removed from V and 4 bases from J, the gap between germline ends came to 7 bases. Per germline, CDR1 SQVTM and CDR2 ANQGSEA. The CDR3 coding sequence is TGCAGCGTTGTTCAGGGCTATGGCTACACCTTC. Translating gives CSVVQGYGYTF. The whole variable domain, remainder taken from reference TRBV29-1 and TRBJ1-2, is SAVISQKPSRDICQRGTSLTIQCQVDSQVTMMFWYRQQPGQSLTLIATANQGSEATYESGFVIDKFPISRPNLTFSTLTVSNMSPEDSSIYLCSVVQGYGYTFGSGTRLTVV.

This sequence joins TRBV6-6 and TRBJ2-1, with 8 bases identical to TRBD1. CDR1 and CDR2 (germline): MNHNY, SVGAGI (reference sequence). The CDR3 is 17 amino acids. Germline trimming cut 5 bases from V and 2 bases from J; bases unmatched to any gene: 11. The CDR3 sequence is CASSPLPGQATYNEQFF. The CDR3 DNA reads TGTGCCAGCAGTCCGCTGCCGGGACAGGCAACCTACAATGAGCAGTTCTTC.

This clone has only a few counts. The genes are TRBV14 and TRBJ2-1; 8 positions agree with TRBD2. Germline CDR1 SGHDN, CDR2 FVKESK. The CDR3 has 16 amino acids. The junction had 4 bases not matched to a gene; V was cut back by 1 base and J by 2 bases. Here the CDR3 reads CASSQGLGRAYNEQFF. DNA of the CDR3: TGTGCCAGCAGCCAAGGCCTCGGGAGGGCCTACAATGAGCAGTTCTTC. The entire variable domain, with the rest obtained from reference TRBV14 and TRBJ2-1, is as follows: EAGVTQFPSHSVIEKGQTVTLRCDPISGHDNLYWYRRVMGKEIKFLLHFVKESKQDESGMPNNRFLAERTGGTYSTLKVQPAELEDSGVYFCASSQGLGRAYNEQFFGPGTRLTVL.

CDR3 bases: TGTGCCACCTCGGGACAGGGAACGGAGACCCAGTACTTC. Amino acids: CATSGQGTETQYF. The chain recombines TRBV24-1 with TRBJ2-5; TRBD1 aligns across 9 bases. Germline-derived CDR1 and CDR2 are KGHDR and SFDVKD. J lost 5 bases, V lost 9 bases, and 6 bases had no gene match. The CDR3 has 13 residues.

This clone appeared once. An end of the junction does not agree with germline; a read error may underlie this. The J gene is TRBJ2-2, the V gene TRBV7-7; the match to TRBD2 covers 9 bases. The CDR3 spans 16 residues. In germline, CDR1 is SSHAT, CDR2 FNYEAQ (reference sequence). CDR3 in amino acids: CASSFNSGRSAGELFF. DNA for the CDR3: TGTGCTAGCAGCTTCAACAGCGGGAGGAGTGCCGGGGAGCTGTTTTTT. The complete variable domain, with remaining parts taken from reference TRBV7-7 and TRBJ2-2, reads GAGVSQSPRYKVTKRGQDVTLRCDPISSHATLYWYQQALGQGPEFLTYFNYEAQPDKSGLPSDRFSAERPEGSISTLTIQRTEQRDSAMYRCASSFNSGRSAGELFFGEGSRLTVL.

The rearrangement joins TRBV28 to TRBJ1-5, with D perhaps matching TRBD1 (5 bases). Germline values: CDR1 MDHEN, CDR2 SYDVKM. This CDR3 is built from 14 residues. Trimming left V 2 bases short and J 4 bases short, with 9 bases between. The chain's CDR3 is CASSLGGGNQPQHF. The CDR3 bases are TGTGCCAGCAGTTTAGGGGGGGGGAATCAGCCCCAGCATTTT.

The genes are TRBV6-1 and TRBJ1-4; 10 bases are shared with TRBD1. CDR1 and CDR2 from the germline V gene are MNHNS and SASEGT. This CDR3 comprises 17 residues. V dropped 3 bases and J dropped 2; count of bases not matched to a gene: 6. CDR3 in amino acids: CASSDGTGVATNEKLFF. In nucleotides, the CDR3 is TGTGCCAGCAGTGATGGGACAGGGGTAGCGACTAATGAAAAACTGTTTTTT.

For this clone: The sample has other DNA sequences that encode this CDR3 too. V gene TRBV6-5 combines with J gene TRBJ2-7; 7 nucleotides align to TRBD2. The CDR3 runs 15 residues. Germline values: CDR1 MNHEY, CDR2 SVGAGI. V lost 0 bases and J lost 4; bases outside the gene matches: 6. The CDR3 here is CASSYSGGRGYEQYF. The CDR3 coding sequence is TGTGCCAGCAGTTACTCGGGCGGGAGAGGTTACGAGCAGTACTTC.